This paragraph reports one TCR beta chain. Its antigen is unidentified. The sample is drawn from a study of OX40 agonist ivuxolimab in advanced cancers. Study background: Dose-escalation subjects each had hepatocellular carcinoma, melanoma, renal cell or head and neck cancer.

Libraries were prepared by immunoSEQ multiplex PCR; TCRdb keeps only in-frame clonotypes and omits some of them. Here the sample spans 25,000 to 35,000 clones, over 80% being singletons. The timepoints at which blood was sampled were baseline, cycle 4 day 1, and cycle 7 day 1. Notes on the study in general: The mean number of expanded clones was higher in CD8+ T cells than in CD4+.

Trimming took 2 bases from V and 3 from J; bases not matched to a gene: 3. The CDR3 has 14 residues. Germline V CDR1 and CDR2: SQVTM, ANQGSEA. The chain is built from TRBV29-1 and TRBJ2-2, with 7 bases lining up with TRBD2. This receptor was taken from an adult with an advanced solid tumor such as melanoma, head and neck, liver or kidney cancer. Material: CD4+ or CD8+ T cells sorted from blood, obtained in a trial of the OX40 agonist ivuxolimab. The CDR3 sequence: CSVEKRGYTGELFF. The CDR3 DNA reads TGCAGCGTTGAAAAGCGGGGCTACACCGGGGAGCTGTTTTTT.